Each of the 19 T cell receptor beta chains below was sequenced from the same sample in a study of blood T cell repertoires in COVID-19. Assay used: immunoSEQ multiplex PCR; TCRdb lists only in-frame clones, some missing. The data show 250,000 to 350,000 clones, about 85% seen once. The sample was peripheral blood. Source of these receptors: a human donor with COVID-19, enrolled during active disease. The donor label of this sample is uncertain.

The rearrangement links TRBV24-1 to TRBJ2-6; the D is unclear. This CDR3 has 15 residues. V dropped 7 bases and J dropped 4 bases, with 13 bases sitting between them. Per the germline V gene, CDR1 is KGHDR and CDR2 is SFDVKD. The CDR3 sequence is CATSASVSGANVLTF. CDR3 DNA sequence: TGTGCCACCAGCGCTTCAGTCTCCGGGGCCAACGTCCTGACTTTC.

The chain couples TRBV2 to TRBJ1-6, with 9 bases aligning to TRBD1. Germline values: CDR1 SNHLY, CDR2 FYNNEI. The CDR3 totals 14 residues. The junction had 6 bases not matched to a gene; V was cut back by 7 bases and J by 8 bases. The CDR3 DNA reads TGTGCCAGCACCTTGGACAGGGGTCATTCACCCCTCCACTTT. The encoded protein is CASTLDRGHSPLHF. The variable domain in full, with the rest retrieved from reference TRBV2 and TRBJ1-6, is EPEVTQTPSHQVTQMGQEVILRCVPISNHLYFYWYRQILGQKVEFLVSFYNNEISEKSEIFDDQFSVERPDGSNFTLKIRSTKLEDSAMYFCASTLDRGHSPLHFGNGTRLTVT.

This chain joins TRBV27 and TRBJ1-4; D perhaps matches TRBD1 (6 bases). There are 14 residues in the CDR3. Germline loops: CDR1 MNHEY, CDR2 SMNVEV (reference sequence). The germline V and J ends were trimmed by 6 bases and 0 bases, with 8 bases remaining between them. CDR3 bases: TGTGCCAGCAGCGGACAGTCAACTAATGAAAAACTGTTTTTT. Its translation is CASSGQSTNEKLFF.

This clone was recorded a few times. This chain joins TRBV11-2 and TRBJ2-7, with 8 bases identical to TRBD1. Germline values: CDR1 SGHAT, CDR2 FQNNGV. This CDR3 is built from 16 residues. J gave up 4 bases and V 2 bases, and 10 bases lay outside the gene matches. The CDR3 protein is CASSLQTRQGKYEQYF. The CDR3 DNA sequence: TGTGCCAGCAGCTTACAGACCCGACAGGGGAAGTACGAGCAGTACTTC.

The rearrangement uses TRBV9 and TRBJ2-5; D remains unclear. The CDR3 spans 14 residues. Trimming removed 4 bases from V and 1 base from J, with 11 bases in between. Germline lookup yields CDR1 SGDLS and CDR2 YYNGEE. The CDR3 nucleotides read TGTGCCAGCAGCCTCCCCTTAGCCCAAGAGACCCAGTACTTC. Its protein product is CASSLPLAQETQYF. Combining the CDR3 with reference TRBV9 and TRBJ2-5 gives the whole variable domain DSGVTQTPKHLITATGQRVTLRCSPRSGDLSVYWYQQSLDQGLQFLIQYYNGEERAKGNILERFSAQQFPDLHSELNLSSLELGDSALYFCASSLPLAQETQYFGPGTRLLVL.

This rearrangement joins TRBV5-4 to TRBJ1-3; D may be TRBD1 (5 bases). Germline V CDR1 and CDR2: SGHNT, YYREEE (reference sequence). CDR3 length: 16 residues. V was pared by 2 bases and J by 0 bases, with 12 bases between. Written as DNA, the CDR3 is TGTGCCAGCAGCTTCGGCCAGGGCAGCTCTGGAAACACCATATATTTT. This translates into CASSFGQGSSGNTIYF. Full variable domain (missing parts from reference TRBV5-4 and TRBJ1-3): ETGVTQSPTHLIKTRGQQVTLRCSSQSGHNTVSWYQQALGQGPQFIFQYYREEENGRGNFPPRFSGLQFPNYSSELNVNALELDDSALYLCASSFGQGSSGNTIYFGEGSWLTVV.

The chain has TRBV5-1 and TRBJ2-1; perhaps TRBD1 as D (5 bases). Germline-derived CDR1 and CDR2 are SGHRS and YFSETQ. The germline V and J ends were trimmed by 0 bases and 6 bases, with 10 bases remaining between them. The CDR3 consists of 14 residues. CDR3 residues: CASSLVVRANEQFF. DNA of the CDR3: TGCGCCAGCAGCTTGGTGGTCAGGGCCAATGAGCAGTTCTTC.

This chain joins TRBV5-4 and TRBJ2-7; 8 bases are shared with TRBD1. The CDR3 totals 13 residues. CDR1 and CDR2 (germline): SGHNT, YYREEE (reference sequence). Germline trimming cut 2 bases from V and 5 bases from J; bases unmatched to any gene: 3. The CDR3 DNA is TGTGCCAGCAGCTTTGACAGGGGACACGAGCAGTACTTC. Translation gives CASSFDRGHEQYF.

The chain joins TRBV6-5 to TRBJ1-3, with 7 bases fitting TRBD1. V shed 7 bases and J 2 bases; nucleotides not matched to a gene: 5. The CDR3 totals 14 residues. CDR1 and CDR2 from the germline V gene are MNHEY and SVGAGI. In DNA, the CDR3 is TGTGCCAGCATTTCAGGGGGGACTGGAAACACCATATATTTT. This codes for CASISGGTGNTIYF.

This chain connects TRBV14 to TRBJ2-5; the D gene is possibly TRBD2 (6 bases). Germline loops: CDR1 SGHDN, CDR2 FVKESK. The CDR3 loop spans 16 amino acids. V lost 4 bases and J lost 5, with 20 bases in between. This CDR3 reads CASSRHLSGPEETQYF. CDR3 bases: TGTGCCAGCAGCCGGCACCTTAGCGGTCCGGAGGAGACCCAGTACTTC.

The chain joins TRBV6-4 to TRBJ2-3, with 9 positions matching TRBD2. This CDR3 comprises 12 residues. The V segment lost 6 bases and the J segment 8 bases; nucleotides outside the gene matches: 3. Germline CDR1 is MRHNA and CDR2 is SNTAGT. The CDR3 DNA sequence: TGTGCCAGCAGGACTAGCGGAGGTACGCAGTATTTT. Translating gives CASRTSGGTQYF.

The chain uses TRBV30 and TRBJ1-2, with TRBD1 matching over 8 bases. This CDR3 spans 13 amino acids. The germline V gene encodes CDR1 GTSNPN and CDR2 SVGIG (reference sequence). V shed 2 bases, J shed 4 bases, and the junction held 3 bases outside the gene matches. CDR3: CAWSPDRGYGYTF. Here the CDR3 DNA reads TGTGCCTGGAGTCCCGACAGGGGCTATGGCTACACCTTC. The whole variable domain, remainder taken from reference TRBV30 and TRBJ1-2, is SQTIHQWPATLVQPVGSPLSLECTVEGTSNPNLYWYRQAAGRGLQLLFYSVGIGQISSEVPQNLSASRPQDRQFILSSKKLLLSDSGFYLCAWSPDRGYGYTFGSGTRLTVV.

V and J are TRBV11-3 and TRBJ2-7, with 7 bases aligning to TRBD1. Per germline, CDR1 SGHNT and CDR2 YENEEA. V lost 1 base and J lost 3; bases outside the gene matches: 6. The CDR3 contains 15 residues. The DNA of the CDR3 is TGTGCCAGCAGCTTAGGATACAGGGGCTTCTACGAGCAGTACTTC. Translating gives CASSLGYRGFYEQYF.

This chain connects TRBV7-2 to TRBJ2-2; TRBD1 agrees at 8 bases. CDR1 and CDR2 from the germline V gene are SGHTA and FQGNSA. V shed 2 bases, J shed 4 bases, and the junction held 6 bases outside the gene matches. The CDR3 has 16 residues. The CDR3 sequence: CASSLYQGAGTGELFF. For the CDR3, the DNA is TGTGCCAGCAGCTTATATCAGGGGGCCGGCACCGGGGAGCTGTTTTTT. The complete variable domain, with remaining parts taken from reference TRBV7-2 and TRBJ2-2, reads GAGVSQSPSNKVTEKGKDVELRCDPISGHTALYWYRQSLGQGLEFLIYFQGNSAPDKSGLPSDRFSAERTGGSVSTLTIQRTQQEDSAVYLCASSLYQGAGTGELFFGEGSRLTVL.

The chain recombines TRBV7-8 with TRBJ1-2; tentative D call: TRBD1 (6 bases). Germline CDR1 SGHVS, CDR2 FQNEAQ. This CDR3 has 15 amino acids. The germline V and J ends were trimmed by 6 bases and 4 bases, with 18 bases remaining between them. CDR3 residues: CASSRRAGATYGYTF. CDR3 in DNA: TGTGCCAGCAGTCGCCGGGCGGGGGCTACCTATGGCTACACCTTC.

This chain links TRBV5-6 with TRBJ2-1; possible D gene TRBD1, 5 bases. V shed 3 bases and J shed 5 bases, with 12 bases lying between them. Germline loops: CDR1 SGHDT, CDR2 YYEEEE. The CDR3 is 14 amino acids. The CDR3 sequence: CASSSQGRDNEQFF. Here the CDR3 DNA reads TGTGCCAGCAGCTCCCAGGGCAGGGACAATGAGCAGTTCTTC. Together with reference TRBV5-6 and TRBJ2-1, the CDR3 gives the full variable domain: DAGVTQSPTHLIKTRGQQVTLRCSPKSGHDTVSWYQQALGQGPQFIFQYYEEEERQRGNFPDRFSGHQFPNYSSELNVNALLLGDSALYLCASSSQGRDNEQFFGPGTRLTVL.

V gene TRBV3-1 (or the pseudogene TRBV3-2) combines with J gene TRBJ2-1; D gene uncertain. There are 12 residues in the CDR3. Trimming removed 4 bases at V and 7 bases at J, with 8 bases between. The germline gives CDR1 LGHDT, CDR2 YNNKEL (reference sequence). DNA of the CDR3: TGTGCCAGCAGCCTCGTCAGGAATGAGCAGTTCTTC. It specifies CASSLVRNEQFF.

The chain links TRBV7-2 to TRBJ1-1; D not resolved. The CDR3 consists of 14 residues. The germline gives CDR1 SGHTA, CDR2 FQGNSA. V lost 2 bases, J lost 4 bases, and 11 bases lay in between. CDR3 coding DNA: TGTGCCAGCAGCTTACATAGTCAGGTCACTGAAGCTTTCTTT. Amino acid sequence: CASSLHSQVTEAFF.

J is TRBJ1-1 and V is TRBV2, with 7 positions matching TRBD1. CDR3 size: 14 residues. CDR1 and CDR2 from the germline V gene are SNHLY and FYNNEI. J was trimmed by 0 bases and V by 8 bases; bases with no gene match: 6. CDR3 bases: TGTGCCAGCGAGGGGGACAGCATGAACACTGAAGCTTTCTTT. Amino acids: CASEGDSMNTEAFF.